These T cell receptor beta chains were read from a single sample in a study of blood T cell repertoires in COVID-19. TCRdb's copy holds only in-frame clones and misses some; the assay was immunoSEQ multiplex PCR. The sample lists almost 350,000 clones, roughly 87% occurring once. The sample comprised peripheral blood. All receptors derive from a woman aged 60-70 years with COVID-19, enrolled during active disease. The CDR3 runs from the conserved cysteine through the conserved F or W. Fields, in order: V gene, J gene, D gene, clone size, CDR3 DNA, CDR3 protein. The D gene is left open where the match is weak. A row's size may be missing; if present it is once, few, many or a size class.

>TRBV27|TRBJ1-1|NA|NA
TGTGCCAGCAGTTTAGGTCCCGGGACTGAAGCTTTCTTT
CASSLGPGTEAFF
>TRBV5-1|TRBJ1-4|NA|NA
TGCGCCAGCAGCCCCTCAACACCACAGGGTGAAAAACTGTTTTTT
CASSPSTPQGEKLFF
>TRBV7-2|TRBJ2-7|NA|NA
TGTGCCAGCAGCTTAGGAACGGGGGAGGACGAGCAGTACTTC
CASSLGTGEDEQYF
>TRBV28|TRBJ1-2|TRBD1|NA
TGTGCCAGCAGTCCCGATACTTTAGGGGGCGGCTATGGCTACACCTTC
CASSPDTLGGGYGYTF
>TRBV19|TRBJ1-2|TRBD1|NA
TGTGCCAGTATAGGGACAGGGGGCTATGGCTACACCTTC
CASIGTGGYGYTF
>TRBV15|TRBJ1-4|TRBD1|NA
TGTGCCACCAGCAGCTATACCGGGACAGCGAATGAAAAACTGTTTTTT
CATSSYTGTANEKLFF
>TRBV19|TRBJ1-6|NA|NA
TGTGCCAGTAGGAACGGGAAAAGCTCCTATAATTCACCCCTCCACTTT
CASRNGKSSYNSPLHF
>TRBV11-2|TRBJ2-6|NA|NA
TGTGCCAGCAGCTTAGATGTGCGACAGGCTGGGGCCAACGTCCTGACTTTC
CASSLDVRQAGANVLTF
>TRBV18|TRBJ2-7|NA|NA
TGTGCCAGCTCACCACCGTCACAGTTCTACGAGCAGTACTTC
CASSPPSQFYEQYF
>TRBV7-6|TRBJ1-3|TRBD1|once
TGTGCCAGCAGCGTGGACAGGGGGTTTATCTCTGGAAACACCATATATTTT
CASSVDRGFISGNTIYF
>TRBV6-5|TRBJ1-2|NA|NA
TGTGCCAGCAGTTATAACAGTGTACTCCTAGCCTATGGCTACACCTTC
CASSYNSVLLAYGYTF
>TRBV5-6|TRBJ2-5|TRBD2|NA
TGTGCCAGCAGCTTGACTAGCGGGGTCAAAGAGACCCAGTACTTC
CASSLTSGVKETQYF
>TRBV2|TRBJ1-2|NA|NA
TGTGCCAGCAGTGATAATGGGGGGAATGGCAGCGGCTACACCTTC
CASSDNGGNGSGYTF
>TRBV5-1|TRBJ2-6|TRBD1|NA
TGCGCCAGCAGCAGAGCCGGGACAGGACTCGCTATGGGGGCCAACGTCCTGACTTTC
CASSRAGTGLAMGANVLTF
>TRBV7-2|TRBJ1-2|NA|NA
TGTGCCAGCAGCTTAGGAAGGCGGGGAGCTAACTATGGCTACACCTTC
CASSLGRRGANYGYTF
>TRBV3-1/TRBV3-2|TRBJ1-4|TRBD1|NA
TGTGCCAGCAGCCGAGGGACAGGTAAAGAAAAACTGTTTTTT
CASSRGTGKEKLFF
>TRBV28|TRBJ1-5|NA|once
TGTGCCAGCAGGGCAGGGAACGCCCAGCATTTT
CASRAGNAQHF
>TRBV6-6|TRBJ1-5|NA|NA
TGTGCCAGCAGTTACGGGAGGGCAAGCAATCAGCCCCAGCATTTT
CASSYGRASNQPQHF
>TRBV3-1/TRBV3-2|TRBJ2-1|NA|NA
TGTGCCAGCAGCCAAGTACGGGACTCTCAGAACTACAATGAGCAGTTCTTC
CASSQVRDSQNYNEQFF
>TRBV20-1|TRBJ2-7|NA|NA
TGCAGCCGACAGCGTTTCTACGAGCAGTACTTC
CSRQRFYEQYF
>TRBV5-1|TRBJ2-2|NA|NA
TGCGCCAGCAGCTTGGACCCGACTTCCAACACCGGGGAGCTGTTTTTT
CASSLDPTSNTGELFF